The 15 T cell receptor beta chains below come from one sample, sequenced in a study of human thymus T cells. Sequenced by immunoSEQ multiplex PCR; TCRdb stores in-frame clones only, minus some. In the table there are under 95,000 clones, roughly 95% of which are singletons. Thymic material originated from resections removed in the course of corrective heart surgery. Sequenced input: thymus tissue. The receptors stem from a girl in the first two years of life with a congenital heart defect but otherwise immunologically healthy.

The chain recombines TRBV4-2 with TRBJ1-2; D not certain. The V end lost 5 bases, the J end lost 4 bases, and 8 bases lay between the germline ends. Germline CDR1 and CDR2: LGHNA and YNFKEQ. This CDR3 is built from 12 residues. The CDR3 protein is CASSSKAYGYTF. The CDR3 DNA follows: TGTGCCAGCAGCTCCAAGGCCTATGGCTACACCTTC.

This sequence joins TRBV25-1 and TRBJ1-1, with D maybe TRBD1 (6 bases). CDR1 is MGHDK and CDR2 is SYGVNS in the germline V gene. This CDR3 has 14 amino acids. Trimming removed 3 bases from V and 1 base from J, with 9 bases in between. The CDR3 is CASSEGARNTEAFF. The DNA of the CDR3 is TGTGCCAGCAGTGAGGGGGCAAGGAACACTGAAGCTTTCTTT.

This clone appeared once. The chain employs TRBV28 and TRBJ1-1, with a tentative D call TRBD1 (5 bases). The germline V gene has CDR1 MDHEN and CDR2 SYDVKM. The CDR3 is 17 residues long. Trimming cost V 6 bases and J 1 base, with 21 bases left between them. The CDR3 sequence is CASSRGRGGERNTEAFF. The CDR3 DNA is TGTGCCAGCAGCCGGGGCCGGGGGGGAGAAAGGAACACTGAAGCTTTCTTT. The whole variable domain, remainder taken from reference TRBV28 and TRBJ1-1, is DVKVTQSSRYLVKRTGEKVFLECVQDMDHENMFWYRQDPGLGLRLIYFSYDVKMKEKGDIPEGYSVSREKKERFSLILESASTNQTSMYLCASSRGRGGERNTEAFFGQGTRLTVV.

V is TRBV6-5 and J is TRBJ2-7; no definite D call. Germline CDR1 is MNHEY and CDR2 is SVGAGI. The CDR3 is 15 amino acids. V lost 0 bases to trimming and J lost 0 bases, with 9 bases between them. DNA of the CDR3: TGTGCCAGCAGTTACTCGACGGGCAACTCCTACGAGCAGTACTTC. Protein sequence: CASSYSTGNSYEQYF.

This chain connects TRBV4-1 to TRBJ1-3, with 8 bases lining up with TRBD1. The V gene end was trimmed by 6 bases and the J gene end by 0 bases; junction bases not matched to a gene: 4. The CDR3 is 15 amino acids. From germline, CDR1 is MGHRA and CDR2 YSYEKL. The CDR3 loop is CASRRQGNSGNTIYF. In DNA, the CDR3 is TGCGCCAGCAGGAGACAGGGGAACTCTGGAAACACCATATATTTT.

This clone occurred once. J is TRBJ1-2 and V is TRBV21-1; the table calls TRBD1, which could not be checked here. TRBV21-1 is deemed a pseudogene. The CDR3 sequence is 16 residues long. In DNA form, the CDR3 reads TGTGCCAGCAGTCCTGAAAGGGGGCAGGCCCGCTATGGCTACACCTTC. This translates into CASSPERGQARYGYTF.

The chain links TRBV4-2 to TRBJ1-5, with 9 bases that match TRBD1. Germline V gene sequence: CDR1 LGHNA, CDR2 YNFKEQ. The ends lost 1 base at V and 4 bases at J; junction bases unmatched: 8. The CDR3 is 17 amino acids. In nucleotides, the CDR3 is TGTGCCAGCAGCCAAGCCCACCCCGGACAGGGGAATCAGCCCCAGCATTTT. Protein sequence: CASSQAHPGQGNQPQHF.

The V and J genes are TRBV7-9 and TRBJ2-2; tentatively, D is TRBD2 (5 bases). The CDR3 is made up of 16 amino acids. Per germline, CDR1 SEHNR and CDR2 FQNEAQ (reference sequence). DNA for the CDR3: TGTGCTACTAGAAGGGCAGTTTGGGCGAACACCGGGGAGCTGTTTTTT. Protein product: CATRRAVWANTGELFF.

V gene TRBV7-3 combines with J gene TRBJ1-2, with D possibly matching TRBD1 (6 bases). CDR1 SGHTA and CDR2 FQGTGA come from the germline V gene. This CDR3 is 15 amino acids long. The V end lost 5 bases, the J end lost 5 bases, and 18 bases lay between the germline ends. Here the CDR3 reads CASSTYRDGEYGYTF. The CDR3 nucleotides read TGTGCCAGCAGCACCTACAGGGATGGTGAATATGGCTACACCTTC.

V and J are TRBV7-6 and TRBJ2-2; 12 bases fit TRBD2. Per germline, CDR1 SGHVS and CDR2 FNYEAQ. The V gene end was trimmed by 5 bases and the J gene end by 5 bases; junction bases not matched to a gene: 6. This CDR3 spans 16 amino acids. CDR3: CASSPLLAGGTGELFF. CDR3 in DNA: TGTGCCAGCAGCCCGCTACTAGCGGGAGGTACCGGGGAGCTGTTTTTT.

This chain joins TRBV27 and TRBJ1-5; 7 bases are a match to TRBD1. CDR1 and CDR2 from the germline V gene are MNHEY and SMNVEV (reference sequence). This CDR3 is 16 amino acids long. V lost 5 bases, J lost 0 bases, and 7 bases stayed unmatched. Written as DNA, the CDR3 is TGTGCCAGCAGTCTCACAGGGGCGGGTAGCAATCAGCCCCAGCATTTT. Translated: CASSLTGAGSNQPQHF.

The chain employs TRBV27 and TRBJ1-2; weak D call: TRBD1 (5 bases). CDR1 and CDR2 from the germline V gene are MNHEY and SMNVEV (reference sequence). V was clipped by 8 bases and J by 2 bases, with 15 bases between them. The CDR3 loop spans 14 amino acids. As DNA, the CDR3 is TGTGCCAGCGGACCGGGACTGAGCAACTATGGCTACACCTTC. Its translation: CASGPGLSNYGYTF.

V gene TRBV19 combines with J gene TRBJ1-5, with no clear D. The CDR3 is 14 amino acids. The germline gives CDR1 LNHDA, CDR2 SQIVND (reference sequence). V lost 2 bases and J lost 3, with 8 bases in between. The CDR3 loop is CASSIWWVNQPQHF. CDR3 in DNA: TGTGCCAGTAGTATATGGTGGGTCAATCAGCCCCAGCATTTT.

The chain couples TRBV4-3 to TRBJ1-1; tentative D call: TRBD1 (5 bases). The CDR3 is 16 amino acids. Germline CDR1 is LGHNA and CDR2 is YSLEER. Trimming stripped 4 bases from V and 3 bases from J, with 18 bases between. CDR3 coding DNA: TGCGCCAGCAGCCCAACAGGAGTTACAGGAGACACTGAAGCTTTCTTT. Protein: CASSPTGVTGDTEAFF.

The rearrangement uses TRBV7-9 and TRBJ2-7; 8 positions agree with TRBD2. CDR3 length: 16 amino acids. CDR1 SEHNR and CDR2 FQNEAQ come from the germline V gene (reference sequence). The J segment lost 1 base and the V segment lost 5 bases, leaving 10 bases of the junction unmatched. Written as DNA, the CDR3 is TGTGCCAGCAGCCCGAGAGGGGTAGCGGGGTCCTACGAGCAGTACTTC. As protein: CASSPRGVAGSYEQYF.